This TCR beta chain is drawn from a study of CD4+ T cells in melanoma. TCRdb's copy holds only in-frame clones and misses some; the assay was immunoSEQ multiplex PCR. The sample comprises about 140,000 clones, around 90% of which are singletons, and more than 1.5% rests with the top ten. Remarks on this clone: Its matching antigen is unknown.

Whole-study results and caveats: CD8+ T cell, macrophage and B cell function reportedly correlated with neoantigen-specific CD4+ T cells. Reportedly, melanoma neoantigen-specific CD4+ T cells showed varied differentiation states.

CDR3 length: 13 amino acids. After removal of 5 bases from V and 4 bases from J, the junction contained 4 bases not matched to a gene. CDR1 and CDR2 (germline): LNHDA, SQIVND (reference sequence). The source is a human donor with melanoma. The V gene is TRBV19, the J gene TRBJ1-1; 7 positions match TRBD1. CDR3 nucleotide sequence: TGTGCCAGTAGTTCAGGGGGGCCCACTGAAGCTTTCTTT. The encoded protein is CASSSGGPTEAFF.